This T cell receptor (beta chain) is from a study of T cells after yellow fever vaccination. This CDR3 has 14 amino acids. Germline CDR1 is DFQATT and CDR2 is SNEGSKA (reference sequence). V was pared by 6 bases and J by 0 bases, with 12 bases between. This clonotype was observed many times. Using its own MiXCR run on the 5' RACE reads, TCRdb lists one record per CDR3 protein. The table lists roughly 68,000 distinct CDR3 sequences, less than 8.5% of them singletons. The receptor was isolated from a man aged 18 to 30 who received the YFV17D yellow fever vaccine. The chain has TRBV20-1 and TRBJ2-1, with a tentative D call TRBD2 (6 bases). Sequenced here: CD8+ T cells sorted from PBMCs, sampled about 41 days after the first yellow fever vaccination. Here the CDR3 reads CSAPLADSYNEQFF. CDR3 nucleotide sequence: TGCAGTGCCCCCTTAGCGGACTCCTACAATGAGCAGTTCTTC.